This T cell receptor (beta chain) came from a study of circulating and synovial CD4+ cells in juvenile arthritis. Germline assignment: CDR1 SGHRS and CDR2 YFSETQ. The CDR3 length is 18 residues. V shed 2 bases, J shed 4 bases, and the junction held 14 bases outside the gene matches. Study observations and caveats: Diversity here was lower than in bulk blood CD4 cells. These blood cells shared more CDR3 sequences with synovium than bulk blood. Deeper sequencing increased measured overlap with synovial clonotypes. The pathogenic-like versus bulk T cell difference escaped Vbeta family analysis.

Of note for this clone: Its antigen is unknown.

The data were produced by immunoSEQ multiplex PCR, yet TCRdb's version contains in-frame clones alone and is incomplete. The table has under 35,000 clones, just over 90% seen once; the top ten hold 2.5% to 3.5%. Material: CD4+ T cells from blood. The source is a human donor with juvenile idiopathic arthritis. The chain links TRBV5-1 to TRBJ2-2; 7 nucleotides agree with TRBD1. This CDR3 is CASSFRSGQDGSTGELFF. CDR3 DNA sequence: TGCGCCAGCAGCTTTCGGTCAGGACAGGACGGTTCCACCGGGGAGCTGTTTTTT.